This paragraph covers one TCR beta chain sequence. Sequenced by immunoSEQ multiplex PCR; TCRdb stores in-frame clones only, minus some. The sample records more than 300,000 clones, 80% to 90% being singletons. Those who participated ranged in age from 18 to 89 years and resided in under 25 US areas. For recovered donors of Cohort 3, there were two negative PCRs, clearance, or symptom resolution. The data originate from a study of blood T cell repertoires in COVID-19. Across the whole study: Samples representing acute and convalescent COVID-19 were sourced from the United States, Italy and Spain. PBMCs, B-cell-depleted T cells, or T cells were the source of the cDNA or gDNA that made up the material.

The CDR3 sequence is 14 residues long. Per the germline V gene, CDR1 is SNHLY and CDR2 is FYNNEI. Trimming took 0 bases from V and 6 from J, leaving 11 bases between them. Sequencing was done on a sample of PBMCs or T cells enriched from blood (not recorded which). The chain recombines TRBV2 with TRBJ1-1, with unresolved D. This TCR was sampled from a man younger than 40 who had recovered from COVID-19. CDR3 protein: CASSEAWECPEAFF. CDR3 sequence (DNA): TGTGCCAGCAGTGAAGCTTGGGAGTGCCCTGAAGCTTTCTTT.